This T cell receptor (beta chain) appears in the sequencing data of a study of blood T cell repertoires in COVID-19. About the research overall: T cells, B-cell-depleted T cells, or PBMCs supplied cDNA or gDNA.

In the original workflow: Reference gene primer amplification in the assay estimated nucleated cell counts. Sequencing used immunoSEQ multiplex PCR; TCRdb keeps in-frame clones, though not all of them. The V and J calls and clone size are taken from that table; D and trimming were inferred from the DNA. The data contain roughly 20,000 clones, approximately 80% of them singletons. Trimming left V 2 bases short and J 5 bases short, with 9 bases between. This CDR3 is 13 amino acids long. Germline CDR1 MNHEY, CDR2 SVGAGI. Sample: peripheral blood. This sequence originates from a man aged 65 to 79 with COVID-19, enrolled during active disease. The chain carries TRBV6-5 and TRBJ1-1, with D possibly being TRBD1 (5 bases). This CDR3 reads CASSYRTNTEAFF. In nucleotides, the CDR3 is TGTGCCAGCAGTTACCGGACAAATACTGAAGCTTTCTTT.